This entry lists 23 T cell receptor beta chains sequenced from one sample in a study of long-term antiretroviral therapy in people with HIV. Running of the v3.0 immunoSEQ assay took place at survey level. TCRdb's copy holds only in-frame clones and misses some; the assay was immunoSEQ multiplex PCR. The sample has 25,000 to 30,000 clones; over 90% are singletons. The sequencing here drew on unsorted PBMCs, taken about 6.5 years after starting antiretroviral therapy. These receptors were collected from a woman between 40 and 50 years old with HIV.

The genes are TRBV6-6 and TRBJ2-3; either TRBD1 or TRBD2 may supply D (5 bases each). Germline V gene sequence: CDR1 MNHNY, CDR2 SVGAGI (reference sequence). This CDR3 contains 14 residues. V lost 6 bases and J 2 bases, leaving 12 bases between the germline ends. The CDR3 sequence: CASRPGSSTDTQYF. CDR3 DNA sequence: TGTGCCAGCAGACCAGGGAGTTCCACAGATACGCAGTATTTT.

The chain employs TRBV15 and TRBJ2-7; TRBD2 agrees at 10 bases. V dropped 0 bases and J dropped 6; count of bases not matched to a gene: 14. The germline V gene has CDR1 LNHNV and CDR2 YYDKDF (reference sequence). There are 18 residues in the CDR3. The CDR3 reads CATSRDIAGGSLEIEQYF. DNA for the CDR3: TGTGCCACCAGCAGAGATATAGCGGGGGGATCCTTGGAGATCGAGCAGTACTTC.

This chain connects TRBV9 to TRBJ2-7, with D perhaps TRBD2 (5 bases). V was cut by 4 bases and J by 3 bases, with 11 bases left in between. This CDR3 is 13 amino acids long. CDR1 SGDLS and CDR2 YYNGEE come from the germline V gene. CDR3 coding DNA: TGTGCCAGCAGCCCCCCCGGGAACTACGAGCAGTACTTC. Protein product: CASSPPGNYEQYF. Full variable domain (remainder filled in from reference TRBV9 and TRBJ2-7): DSGVTQTPKHLITATGQRVTLRCSPRSGDLSVYWYQQSLDQGLQFLIQYYNGEERAKGNILERFSAQQFPDLHSELNLSSLELGDSALYFCASSPPGNYEQYFGPGTRLTVT.

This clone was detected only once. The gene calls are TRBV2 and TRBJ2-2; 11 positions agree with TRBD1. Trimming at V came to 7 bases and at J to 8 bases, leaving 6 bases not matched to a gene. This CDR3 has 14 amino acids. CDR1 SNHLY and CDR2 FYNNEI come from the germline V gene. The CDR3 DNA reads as TGTGCCAGCAATGAGGACAGGGGGCCTGGGGAGCTGTTTTTT. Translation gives CASNEDRGPGELFF.

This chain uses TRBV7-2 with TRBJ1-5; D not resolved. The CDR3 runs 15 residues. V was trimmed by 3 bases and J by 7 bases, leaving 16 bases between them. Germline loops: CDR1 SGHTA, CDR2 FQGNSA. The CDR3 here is CASSLTKGSIQPQHF. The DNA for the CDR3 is TGTGCCAGCAGCTTGACAAAAGGGTCAATCCAGCCCCAGCATTTT.

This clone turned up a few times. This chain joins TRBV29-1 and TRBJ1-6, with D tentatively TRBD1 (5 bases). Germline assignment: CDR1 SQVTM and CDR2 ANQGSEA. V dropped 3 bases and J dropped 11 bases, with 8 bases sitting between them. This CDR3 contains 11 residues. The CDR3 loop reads CSVEGGAPLHF. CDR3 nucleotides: TGCAGCGTTGAGGGGGGGGCACCCCTCCACTTT.

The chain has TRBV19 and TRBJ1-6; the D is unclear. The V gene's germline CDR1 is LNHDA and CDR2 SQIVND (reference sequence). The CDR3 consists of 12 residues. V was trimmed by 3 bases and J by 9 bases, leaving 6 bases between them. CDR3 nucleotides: TGTGCCAGTAGTATGGCGGCTTCACCCCTCCACTTT. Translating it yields CASSMAASPLHF.

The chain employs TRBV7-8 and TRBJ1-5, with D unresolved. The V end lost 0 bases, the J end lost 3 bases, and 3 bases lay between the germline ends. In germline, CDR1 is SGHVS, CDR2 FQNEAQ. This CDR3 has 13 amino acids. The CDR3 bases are TGTGCCAGCAGCTTAGCCCCCAATCAGCCCCAGCATTTT. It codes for CASSLAPNQPQHF.

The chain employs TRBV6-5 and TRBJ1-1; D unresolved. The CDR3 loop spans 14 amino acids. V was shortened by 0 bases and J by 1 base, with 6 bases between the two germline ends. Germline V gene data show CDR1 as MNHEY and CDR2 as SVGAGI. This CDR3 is CASSYSNENTEAFF. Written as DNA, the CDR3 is TGTGCCAGCAGTTACTCTAACGAGAACACTGAAGCTTTCTTT.

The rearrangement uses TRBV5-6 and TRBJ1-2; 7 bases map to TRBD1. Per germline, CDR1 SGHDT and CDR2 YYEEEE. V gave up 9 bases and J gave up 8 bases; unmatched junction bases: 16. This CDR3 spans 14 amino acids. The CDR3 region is CATKGIDRESGYTF. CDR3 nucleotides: TGTGCCACCAAGGGTATAGACAGGGAGAGCGGCTACACCTTC.

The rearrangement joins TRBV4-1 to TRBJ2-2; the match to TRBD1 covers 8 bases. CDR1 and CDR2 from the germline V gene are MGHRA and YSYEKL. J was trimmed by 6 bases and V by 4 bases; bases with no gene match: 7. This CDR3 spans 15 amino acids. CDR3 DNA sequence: TGCGCCAGCAGCCCTGGGGACAGGCGCGCCGGGGAGCTGTTTTTT. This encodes CASSPGDRRAGELFF.

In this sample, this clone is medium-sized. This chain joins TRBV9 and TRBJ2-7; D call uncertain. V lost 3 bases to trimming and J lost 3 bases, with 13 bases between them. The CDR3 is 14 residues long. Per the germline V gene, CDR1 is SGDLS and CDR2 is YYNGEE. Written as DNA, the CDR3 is TGTGCCAGCAGCGGTGGACCGCCCAACTACGAGCAGTACTTC. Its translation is CASSGGPPNYEQYF.

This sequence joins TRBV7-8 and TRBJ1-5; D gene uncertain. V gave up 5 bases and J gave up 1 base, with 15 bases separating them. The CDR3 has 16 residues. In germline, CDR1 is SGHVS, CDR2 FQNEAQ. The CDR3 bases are TGTGCCAGCAGCCCGCTTAGGACCGAAAGCAATCAGCCCCAGCATTTT. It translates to CASSPLRTESNQPQHF.

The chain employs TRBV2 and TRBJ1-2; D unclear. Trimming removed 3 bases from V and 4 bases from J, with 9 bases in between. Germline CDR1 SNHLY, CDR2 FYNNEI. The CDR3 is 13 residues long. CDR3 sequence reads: CASSDHRFYGYTF. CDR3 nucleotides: TGTGCCAGCAGTGACCACAGATTCTATGGCTACACCTTC.

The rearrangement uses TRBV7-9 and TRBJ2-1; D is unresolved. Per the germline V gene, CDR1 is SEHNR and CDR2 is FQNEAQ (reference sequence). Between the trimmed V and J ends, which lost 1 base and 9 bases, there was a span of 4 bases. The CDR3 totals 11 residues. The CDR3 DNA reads TGTGCCAGCAGCTTAGATCGTGAGCAGTTCTTC. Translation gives CASSLDREQFF. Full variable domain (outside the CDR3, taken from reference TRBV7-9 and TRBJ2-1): DTGVSQNPRHKITKRGQNVTFRCDPISEHNRLYWYRQTLGQGPEFLTYFQNEAQLEKSRLLSDRFSAERPKGSFSTLEIQRTEQGDSAMYLCASSLDREQFFGPGTRLTVL.

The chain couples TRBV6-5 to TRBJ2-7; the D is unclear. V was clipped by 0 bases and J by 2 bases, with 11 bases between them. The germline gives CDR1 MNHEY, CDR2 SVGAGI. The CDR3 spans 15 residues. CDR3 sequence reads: CASSYSIMNPYEQYF. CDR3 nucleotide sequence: TGTGCCAGCAGTTACTCGATAATGAACCCCTACGAGCAGTACTTC.

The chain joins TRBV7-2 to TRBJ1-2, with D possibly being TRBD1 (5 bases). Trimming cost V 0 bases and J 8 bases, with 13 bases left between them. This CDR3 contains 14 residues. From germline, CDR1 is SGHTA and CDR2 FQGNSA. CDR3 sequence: CASSLAGAEGGYTF. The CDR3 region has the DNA TGTGCCAGCAGCTTAGCAGGGGCGGAGGGAGGCTACACCTTC.

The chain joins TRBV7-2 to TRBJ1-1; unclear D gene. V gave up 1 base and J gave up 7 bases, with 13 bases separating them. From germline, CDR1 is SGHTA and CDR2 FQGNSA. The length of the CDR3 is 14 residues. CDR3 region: CASSLVGQGYEAFF. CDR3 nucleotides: TGTGCCAGCAGCTTAGTGGGTCAAGGCTATGAAGCTTTCTTT.

The CDR3 protein is CASTDRADSKAFF. The CDR3, as DNA: TGTGCCAGCACCGACCGGGCCGACTCGAAAGCTTTCTTT. The chain recombines TRBV6-5 with TRBJ1-1; no clear D. Trimming pared 7 bases from V and 9 bases from J, leaving 18 bases between. This CDR3 is 13 amino acids long. The germline CDR1 and CDR2 sequences are MNHEY and SVGAGI.

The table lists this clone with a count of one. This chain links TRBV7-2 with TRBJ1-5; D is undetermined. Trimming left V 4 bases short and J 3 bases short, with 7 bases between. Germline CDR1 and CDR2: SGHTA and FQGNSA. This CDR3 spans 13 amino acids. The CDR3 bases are TGTGCCAGCAGCTCCCGGGCCAATCAGCCCCAGCATTTT. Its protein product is CASSSRANQPQHF. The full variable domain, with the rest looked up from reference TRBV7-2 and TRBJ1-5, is GAGVSQSPSNKVTEKGKDVELRCDPISGHTALYWYRQSLGQGLEFLIYFQGNSAPDKSGLPSDRFSAERTGGSVSTLTIQRTQQEDSAVYLCASSSRANQPQHFGDGTRLSIL.

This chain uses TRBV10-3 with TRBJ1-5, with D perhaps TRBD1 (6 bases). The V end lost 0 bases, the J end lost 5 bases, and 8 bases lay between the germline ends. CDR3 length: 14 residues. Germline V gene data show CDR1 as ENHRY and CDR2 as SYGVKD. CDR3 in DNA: TGTGCCATCAGTGAGTCAGGACAGTATCAGCCCCAGCATTTT. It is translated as CAISESGQYQPQHF.

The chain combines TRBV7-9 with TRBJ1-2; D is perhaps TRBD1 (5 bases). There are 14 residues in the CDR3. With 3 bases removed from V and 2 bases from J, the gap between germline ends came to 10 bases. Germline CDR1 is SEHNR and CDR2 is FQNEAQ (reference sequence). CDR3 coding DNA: TGTGCCAGCAGCTTGCCAGGGACGAACTATGGCTACACCTTC. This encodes CASSLPGTNYGYTF. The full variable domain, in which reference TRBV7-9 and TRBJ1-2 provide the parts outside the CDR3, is DTGVSQNPRHKITKRGQNVTFRCDPISEHNRLYWYRQTLGQGPEFLTYFQNEAQLEKSRLLSDRFSAERPKGSFSTLEIQRTEQGDSAMYLCASSLPGTNYGYTFGSGTRLTVV.

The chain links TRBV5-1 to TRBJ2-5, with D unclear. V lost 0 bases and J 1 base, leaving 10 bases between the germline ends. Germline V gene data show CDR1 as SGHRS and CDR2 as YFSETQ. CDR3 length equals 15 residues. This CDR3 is CASSLAATSQETQYF. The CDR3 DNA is TGCGCCAGCAGCTTGGCTGCGACTTCCCAAGAGACCCAGTACTTC.